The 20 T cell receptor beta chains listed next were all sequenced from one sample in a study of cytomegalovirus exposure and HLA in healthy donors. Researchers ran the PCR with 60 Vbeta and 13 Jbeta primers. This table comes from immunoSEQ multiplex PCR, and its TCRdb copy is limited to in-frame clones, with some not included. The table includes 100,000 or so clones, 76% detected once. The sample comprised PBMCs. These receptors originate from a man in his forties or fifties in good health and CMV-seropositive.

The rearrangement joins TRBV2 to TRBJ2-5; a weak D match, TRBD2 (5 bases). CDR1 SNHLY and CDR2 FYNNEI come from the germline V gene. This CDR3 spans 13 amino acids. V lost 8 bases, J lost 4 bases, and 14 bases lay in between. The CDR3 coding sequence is TGTGCCAGCCTTGGCGGCGAGGGAGAGACCCAGTACTTC. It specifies CASLGGEGETQYF. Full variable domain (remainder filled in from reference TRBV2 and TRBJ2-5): EPEVTQTPSHQVTQMGQEVILRCVPISNHLYFYWYRQILGQKVEFLVSFYNNEISEKSEIFDDQFSVERPDGSNFTLKIRSTKLEDSAMYFCASLGGEGETQYFGPGTRLLVL.

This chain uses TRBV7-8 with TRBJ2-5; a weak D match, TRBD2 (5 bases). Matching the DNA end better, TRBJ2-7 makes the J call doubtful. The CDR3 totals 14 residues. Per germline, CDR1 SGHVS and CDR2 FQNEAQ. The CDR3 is CASSLTTKSYEQYF. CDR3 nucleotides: TGTGCCAGCAGCTTGACTACGAAGAGCTACGAGCAGTACTTC.

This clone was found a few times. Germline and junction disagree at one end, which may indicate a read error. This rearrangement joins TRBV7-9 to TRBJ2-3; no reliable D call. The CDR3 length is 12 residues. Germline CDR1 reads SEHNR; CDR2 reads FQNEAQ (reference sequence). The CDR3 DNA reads TGTTCCAGCAGTTCTATCACAGATACGCAGTATTTT. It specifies CSSSSITDTQYF. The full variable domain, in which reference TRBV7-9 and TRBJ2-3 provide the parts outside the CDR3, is DTGVSQNPRHKITKRGQNVTFRCDPISEHNRLYWYRQTLGQGPEFLTYFQNEAQLEKSRLLSDRFSAERPKGSFSTLEIQRTEQGDSAMYLCSSSSITDTQYFGPGTRLTVL.

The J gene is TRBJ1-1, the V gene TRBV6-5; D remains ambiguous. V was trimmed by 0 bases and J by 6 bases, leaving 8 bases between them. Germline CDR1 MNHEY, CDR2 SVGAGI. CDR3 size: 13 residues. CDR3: CASSYSETSEAFF. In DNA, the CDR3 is TGTGCCAGCAGTTACTCTGAGACATCTGAAGCTTTCTTT.

In nucleotides, the CDR3 is TGTGCCAGCAGCTTAGCGAGGGAGGATACGCAGTATTTT. Translation gives CASSLAREDTQYF. The chain has TRBV7-2 and TRBJ2-3, with D perhaps matching TRBD2 (5 bases). V dropped 0 bases and J dropped 6 bases, with 7 bases sitting between them. CDR1 is SGHTA and CDR2 is FQGNSA in the germline V gene. This CDR3 has 13 residues.

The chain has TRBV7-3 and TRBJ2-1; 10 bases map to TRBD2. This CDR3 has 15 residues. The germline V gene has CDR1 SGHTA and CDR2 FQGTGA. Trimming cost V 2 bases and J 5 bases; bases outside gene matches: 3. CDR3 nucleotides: TGTGCCAGCAGCTTAGGGACTAGCGCCCACAATGAGCAGTTCTTC. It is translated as CASSLGTSAHNEQFF.

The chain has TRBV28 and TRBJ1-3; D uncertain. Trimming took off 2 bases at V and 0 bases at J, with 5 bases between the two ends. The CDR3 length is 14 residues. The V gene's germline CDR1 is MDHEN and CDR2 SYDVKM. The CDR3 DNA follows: TGTGCCAGCAGTTTAGCACACTCTGGAAACACCATATATTTT. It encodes CASSLAHSGNTIYF.

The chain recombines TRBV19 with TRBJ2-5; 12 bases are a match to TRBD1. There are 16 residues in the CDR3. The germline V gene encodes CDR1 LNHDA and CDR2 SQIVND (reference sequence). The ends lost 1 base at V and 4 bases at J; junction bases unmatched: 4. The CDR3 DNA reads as TGTGCCAGTAGTATAGGCGGGACAGGGGGCTTAGAGACCCAGTACTTC. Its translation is CASSIGGTGGLETQYF.

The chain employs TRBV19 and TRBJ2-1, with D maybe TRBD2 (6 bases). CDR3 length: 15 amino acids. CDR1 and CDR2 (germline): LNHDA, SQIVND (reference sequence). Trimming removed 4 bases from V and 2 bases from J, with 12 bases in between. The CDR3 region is CASSTAGYPYNEQFF. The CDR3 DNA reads TGTGCCAGTAGTACCGCGGGGTATCCCTACAATGAGCAGTTCTTC.

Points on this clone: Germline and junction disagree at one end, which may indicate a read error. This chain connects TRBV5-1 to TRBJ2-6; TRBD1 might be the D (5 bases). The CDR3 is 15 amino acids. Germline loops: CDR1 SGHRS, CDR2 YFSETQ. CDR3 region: CASSLEESGANGLTF. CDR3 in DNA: TGCGCCAGCAGCTTGGAAGAATCTGGGGCCAACGGCCTGACTTTC.

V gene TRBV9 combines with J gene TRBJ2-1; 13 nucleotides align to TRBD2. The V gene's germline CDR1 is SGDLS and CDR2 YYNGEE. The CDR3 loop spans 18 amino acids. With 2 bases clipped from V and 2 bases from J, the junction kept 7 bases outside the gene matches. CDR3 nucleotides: TGTGCCAGCAGCGTGAGGACTAGCGGGAGAGGAACCTACAATGAGCAGTTCTTC. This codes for CASSVRTSGRGTYNEQFF.

DNA of the CDR3: TGTGCCAGCAGCCGAGAGGTCCTCAATTCACCCCTCCACTTT. It codes for CASSREVLNSPLHF. The chain is built from TRBV7-9 and TRBJ1-6; no firm D call. CDR1 and CDR2 (germline): SEHNR, FQNEAQ (reference sequence). This CDR3 region has 14 residues. V shed 5 bases and J shed 7 bases, with 12 bases lying between them.

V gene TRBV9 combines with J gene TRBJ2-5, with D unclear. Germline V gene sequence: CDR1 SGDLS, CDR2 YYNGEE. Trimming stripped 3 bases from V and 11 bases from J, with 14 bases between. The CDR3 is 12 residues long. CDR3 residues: CASSATDGEQYF. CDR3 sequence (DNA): TGTGCCAGCAGCGCTACCGACGGAGAGCAGTACTTC.

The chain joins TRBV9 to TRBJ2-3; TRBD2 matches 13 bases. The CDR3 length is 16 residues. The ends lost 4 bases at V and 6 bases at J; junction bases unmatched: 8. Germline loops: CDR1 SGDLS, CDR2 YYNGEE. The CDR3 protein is CASSFRLAGGGDTQYF. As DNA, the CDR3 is TGTGCCAGCAGCTTCCGACTAGCGGGGGGCGGGGATACGCAGTATTTT.

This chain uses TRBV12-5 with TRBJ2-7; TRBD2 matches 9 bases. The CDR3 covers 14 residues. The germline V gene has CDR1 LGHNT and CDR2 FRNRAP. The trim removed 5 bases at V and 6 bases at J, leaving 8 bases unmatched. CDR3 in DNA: TGTGCTAGTGGTAATAGCGGGAGAGGGGGCGAGCAGTACTTC. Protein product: CASGNSGRGGEQYF.

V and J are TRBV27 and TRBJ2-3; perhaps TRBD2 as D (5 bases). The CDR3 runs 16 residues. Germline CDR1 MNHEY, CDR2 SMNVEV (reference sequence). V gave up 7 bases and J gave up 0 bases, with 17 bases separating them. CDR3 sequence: CASTPGVGGSTDTQYF. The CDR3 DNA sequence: TGTGCCAGCACTCCCGGGGTGGGCGGGAGCACAGATACGCAGTATTTT.

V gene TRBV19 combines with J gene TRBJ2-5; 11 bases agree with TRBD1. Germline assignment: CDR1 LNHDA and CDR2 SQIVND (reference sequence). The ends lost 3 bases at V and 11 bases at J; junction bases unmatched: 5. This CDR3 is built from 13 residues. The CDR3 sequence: CASSIGTGGEQYF. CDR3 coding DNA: TGTGCCAGTAGTATTGGGACAGGGGGTGAGCAGTACTTC.

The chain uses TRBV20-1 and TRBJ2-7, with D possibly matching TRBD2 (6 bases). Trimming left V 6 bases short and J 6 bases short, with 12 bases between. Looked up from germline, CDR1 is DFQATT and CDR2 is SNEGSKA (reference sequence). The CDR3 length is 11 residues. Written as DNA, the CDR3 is TGCAGTGCGCGGGGCGGCGGCGAGCAGTACTTC. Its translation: CSARGGGEQYF.

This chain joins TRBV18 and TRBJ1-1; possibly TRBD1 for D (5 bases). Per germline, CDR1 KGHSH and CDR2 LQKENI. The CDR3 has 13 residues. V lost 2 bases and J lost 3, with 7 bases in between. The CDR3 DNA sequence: TGTGCCAGCTCACCATCCAGGGACACTGAAGCTTTCTTT. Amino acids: CASSPSRDTEAFF.

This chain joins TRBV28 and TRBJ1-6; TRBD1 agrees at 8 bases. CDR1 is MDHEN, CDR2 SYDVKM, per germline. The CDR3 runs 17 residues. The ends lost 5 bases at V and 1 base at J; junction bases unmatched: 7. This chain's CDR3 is CASSPRTGTSYNSPLHF. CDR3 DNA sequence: TGTGCCAGCAGTCCCCGGACAGGGACGTCCTATAATTCACCCCTCCACTTT.